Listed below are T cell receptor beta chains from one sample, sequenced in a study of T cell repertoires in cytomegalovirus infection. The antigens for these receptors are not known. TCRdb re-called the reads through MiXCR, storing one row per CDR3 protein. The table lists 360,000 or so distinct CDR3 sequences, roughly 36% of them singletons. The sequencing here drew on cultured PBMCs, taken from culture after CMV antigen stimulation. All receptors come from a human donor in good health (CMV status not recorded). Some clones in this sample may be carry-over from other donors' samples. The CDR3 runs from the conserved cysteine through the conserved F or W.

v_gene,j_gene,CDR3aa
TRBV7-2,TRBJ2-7,CASSSRGYSYEQYF
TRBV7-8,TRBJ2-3,CASSLVRSTDTQYF
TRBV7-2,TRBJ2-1,CASSAGAGNEQFF
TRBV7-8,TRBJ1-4,CASSLGLGKLFF
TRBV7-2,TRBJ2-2,CASSFRVTGELFF
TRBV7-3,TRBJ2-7,CASSPVLAGGPGEQYF
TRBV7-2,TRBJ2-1,CASSLVPGYNEQFF
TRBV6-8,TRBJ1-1,CASSYSAGPGYSTEAFF
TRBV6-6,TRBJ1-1,CASSTTLYTEAFF
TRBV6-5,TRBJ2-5,CASSYFSSGRQETQYF
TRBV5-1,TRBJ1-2,CASSLEVAGIVYTF
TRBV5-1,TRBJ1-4,CASSFQQGSEKLFF
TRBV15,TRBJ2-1,CATSSLSGSTYNEQFF
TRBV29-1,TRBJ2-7,CSVDRGVGEQYF
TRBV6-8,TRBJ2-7,CASNQGTVSYEQYF
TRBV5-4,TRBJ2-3,CASGDRGREVDTQYF
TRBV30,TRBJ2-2,CAWSVRTGASGELFF
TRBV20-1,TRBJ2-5,CSATLAVQETQYF
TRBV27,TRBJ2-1,CGSRHRAGGHFNNEQFF
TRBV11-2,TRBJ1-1,CASSLSFLRTGQRNTEAFF
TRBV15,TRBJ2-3,CATSRGVSGRGYEQYF
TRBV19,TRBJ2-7,CASSYSSGFSYEQYF
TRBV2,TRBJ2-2,CASMDGSELFF
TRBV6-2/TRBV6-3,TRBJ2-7,CASSPTELRHYEQYF
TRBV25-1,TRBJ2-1,CASRQQGSGVSYNEQFF
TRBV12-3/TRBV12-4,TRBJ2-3,CASSSRDRPSTDTQYF
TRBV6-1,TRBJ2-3,CASSFGRANTDTQYF
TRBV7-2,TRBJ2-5,CASSQGTSGISGETQYF
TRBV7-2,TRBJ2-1,CASSLWVSGEQFF
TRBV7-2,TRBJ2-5,CASSLYSQETQYF
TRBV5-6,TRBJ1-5,CASSLAVGTGNQPQHF
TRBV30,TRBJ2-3,CAWLAGSTDTQYF
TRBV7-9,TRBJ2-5,CASSLIRETQYF
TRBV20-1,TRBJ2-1,CSARNPHAQGSYNEQFF
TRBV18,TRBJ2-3,CASSPGLAGDDTQYF
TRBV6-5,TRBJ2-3,CASSYSAGPLTDTQYF
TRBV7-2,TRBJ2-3,CASSLEPPGAVVDTQYF
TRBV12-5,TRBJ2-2,CASGLVLLGLQHTGELFF
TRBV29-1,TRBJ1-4,CSVRGDREKLFF
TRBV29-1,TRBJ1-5,CSVAYGVGPQHF
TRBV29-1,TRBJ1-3,CSVDSSGNTIYF
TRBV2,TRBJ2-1,CATYEGQGAIEQFF
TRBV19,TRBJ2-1,CASSIGQYNEQFF
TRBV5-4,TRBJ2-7,CASSLKLAGHYEQYF